Following are 27 T cell receptor beta chains from one sample sequenced in a study of cytomegalovirus exposure and HLA in healthy donors. The PCR made use of 60 Vbeta and 13 Jbeta primers. Method: immunoSEQ multiplex PCR; TCRdb's copy keeps in-frame clones and lacks some. The sample yields 98,000 or so clones, around 77% seen once. The sample taken for sequencing was PBMCs. All receptors derive from a female donor in good health and CMV-seronegative.

There are a few counts of this clone. The chain carries TRBV29-1 and TRBJ2-4, with 7 bases matching TRBD1. CDR1 and CDR2 (germline): SQVTM, ANQGSEA. This CDR3 has 11 amino acids. The V and J ends lost 4 bases and 6 bases, in that order; junction bases with no gene match: 0. Written as DNA, the CDR3 is TGCAGCGTTGGACAGGGAAACATTCAGTACTTC. It specifies CSVGQGNIQYF.

The chain employs TRBV7-9 and TRBJ1-6; a possible D gene is TRBD1 (6 bases). The CDR3 has 16 residues. V lost 5 bases and J 5 bases, leaving 16 bases between the germline ends. In germline, CDR1 is SEHNR, CDR2 FQNEAQ (reference sequence). CDR3 loop: CASSPPGQRDNSPLHF. In nucleotides, the CDR3 is TGTGCCAGCAGCCCCCCGGGACAACGAGATAATTCACCCCTCCACTTT.

The chain combines TRBV15 with TRBJ2-1; TRBD2 aligns across 14 bases. The J segment lost 6 bases and the V segment lost 3 bases, leaving 4 bases of the junction unmatched. This CDR3 is 16 amino acids long. Germline CDR1 and CDR2: LNHNV and YYDKDF (reference sequence). DNA for the CDR3: TGTGCCACCAGCAGCGGACTAGCGGGAGGCTTCAATGAGCAGTTCTTC. It yields the protein CATSSGLAGGFNEQFF.

This sequence joins TRBV5-1 and TRBJ1-3; 8 bases fit TRBD1. CDR1 SGHRS and CDR2 YFSETQ come from the germline V gene. The CDR3 sequence is 15 residues long. Germline trimming cut 1 base from V and 4 bases from J; bases unmatched to any gene: 4. As DNA, the CDR3 is TGCGCCAGCAGCTTGTCAGGGGGCGACGGAAACACCATATATTTT. It translates to CASSLSGGDGNTIYF. The entire variable domain, with the rest obtained from reference TRBV5-1 and TRBJ1-3, is as follows: KAGVTQTPRYLIKTRGQQVTLSCSPISGHRSVSWYQQTPGQGLQFLFEYFSETQRNKGNFPGRFSGRQFSNSRSEMNVSTLELGDSALYLCASSLSGGDGNTIYFGEGSWLTVV.

Only a few counts were recorded for this clone. This chain connects TRBV6-1 to TRBJ1-5, with D maybe TRBD1 (6 bases). Per the germline V gene, CDR1 is MNHNS and CDR2 is SASEGT. This CDR3 spans 15 amino acids. V shed 8 bases and J shed 8 bases, with 22 bases lying between them. CDR3 DNA: TGTGCCAGCGGATTAAATATTTACAGGGTGGAGCCCCAGCATTTT. Its protein is CASGLNIYRVEPQHF.

The rearrangement links TRBV7-6 to TRBJ1-2; D uncertain. Germline CDR1 reads SGHVS; CDR2 reads FNYEAQ. The V end was cut by 5 bases, the J end by 1 base, with 14 bases between. The CDR3 has 15 residues. CDR3 amino acids: CASSPGLDINYGYTF. The CDR3 region has the DNA TGTGCCAGCAGCCCTGGCCTCGACATTAACTATGGCTACACCTTC.

This CDR3 is CASTKITGGVNSPLHF. The CDR3 coding sequence is TGTGCCAGCACTAAGATAACAGGGGGTGTTAATTCACCCCTCCACTTT. The chain recombines TRBV19 with TRBJ1-6, with TRBD1 matching over 8 bases. Germline-derived CDR1 and CDR2 are LNHDA and SQIVND (reference sequence). With 9 bases clipped from V and 6 bases from J, the junction kept 13 bases outside the gene matches. CDR3 length: 16 residues. Complete variable domain (other parts from reference TRBV19 and TRBJ1-6): DGGITQSPKYLFRKEGQNVTLSCEQNLNHDAMYWYRQDPGQGLRLIYYSQIVNDFQKGDIAEGYSVSREKKESFPLTVTSAQKNPTAFYLCASTKITGGVNSPLHFGNGTRLTVT.

The chain combines TRBV5-1 with TRBJ1-2, with 12 nucleotides matching TRBD1. Germline trimming cut 4 bases from V and 4 bases from J; bases unmatched to any gene: 5. CDR1 and CDR2 (germline): SGHRS, YFSETQ. This CDR3 is 15 amino acids long. The CDR3 DNA reads as TGCGCCAGCAGCGGGCCGGGACAGGGGGCCTATGGCTACACCTTC. Translated, it gives CASSGPGQGAYGYTF.

V is TRBV10-3 and J is TRBJ2-5, with 7 bases lining up with TRBD2. TRBJ2-7 matches the DNA end more closely, so the J call is doubtful. CDR3 length equals 14 residues. The germline V gene has CDR1 ENHRY and CDR2 SYGVKD. The CDR3 nucleotides are TGTGCCATCAGTGGCCGGGACTACTCCTACGAGCAGTACTTC. Translating it yields CAISGRDYSYEQYF.

The chain uses TRBV6-5 and TRBJ1-6; possible D gene TRBD1, 5 bases. This CDR3 spans 14 amino acids. Looked up from germline, CDR1 is MNHEY and CDR2 is SVGAGI. Trimming removed 5 bases at V and 3 bases at J, with 8 bases between. The chain's CDR3 is CASSEGVYNSPLHF. For the CDR3, the DNA is TGTGCCAGCAGTGAAGGGGTCTATAATTCACCCCTCCACTTT.

This chain joins TRBV6-5 and TRBJ1-2; perhaps TRBD1 as D (5 bases). The germline gives CDR1 MNHEY, CDR2 SVGAGI. Deletions cut 7 bases from V and 0 bases from J, with 15 bases between. CDR3 length: 15 residues. CDR3 DNA: TGTGCCAGCATGACACGGGGGGAAGCTAACTATGGCTACACCTTC. This gives the protein CASMTRGEANYGYTF.

This sequence joins TRBV7-3 and TRBJ1-1; D might be TRBD1 (5 bases). CDR1 SGHTA and CDR2 FQGTGA come from the germline V gene. The CDR3 consists of 14 residues. V dropped 6 bases and J dropped 7 bases, with 18 bases sitting between them. CDR3 bases: TGTGCCAGCAGTCCCGGACGAGCAGGGAATGAAGCTTTCTTT. Its protein product is CASSPGRAGNEAFF.

The chain joins TRBV18 to TRBJ1-4; 8 nucleotides align to TRBD1. Germline V gene lookup returns CDR1 KGHSH and CDR2 LQKENI. V was clipped by 1 base and J by 5 bases; unmatched bases: 6. The CDR3 covers 16 residues. In DNA form, the CDR3 reads TGTGCCAGCTCACCACAGCAGGGGGCGGGGAATGAAAAACTGTTTTTT. As protein: CASSPQQGAGNEKLFF.

This chain connects TRBV18 to TRBJ1-4; TRBD1 might be the D (6 bases). V lost 3 bases and J 8 bases, leaving 13 bases between the germline ends. From germline, CDR1 is KGHSH and CDR2 LQKENI. The CDR3 covers 14 residues. The CDR3 bases are TGTGCCAGCTCACCGTACAGGGAAGGGGAAAAACTGTTTTTT. This encodes CASSPYREGEKLFF. The whole variable domain, remainder taken from reference TRBV18 and TRBJ1-4, is NAGVMQNPRHLVRRRGQEARLRCSPMKGHSHVYWYRQLPEEGLKFMVYLQKENIIDESGMPKERFSAEFPKEGPSILRIQQVVRGDSAAYFCASSPYREGEKLFFGSGTQLSVL.

The V and J genes are TRBV2 and TRBJ2-5, with D perhaps TRBD2 (6 bases). CDR3 length: 15 amino acids. V shed 3 bases and J shed 1 base, with 12 bases lying between them. Looked up from germline, CDR1 is SNHLY and CDR2 is FYNNEI. The CDR3 spells CASSETGATQETQYF. CDR3 bases: TGTGCCAGCAGTGAGACGGGAGCGACCCAAGAGACCCAGTACTTC.

This clone came up a few times. The chain links TRBV6-1 to TRBJ1-1; TRBD1 aligns across 8 bases. The CDR3 extends over 14 amino acids. V lost 7 bases and J lost 4; bases outside the gene matches: 8. Germline CDR1 and CDR2: MNHNS and SASEGT. CDR3 nucleotides: TGTGCCAGCACCCAAACCACAGGGGGCACTGAAGCTTTCTTT. Its translation: CASTQTTGGTEAFF.

The chain has TRBV5-4 and TRBJ2-3; 9 positions agree with TRBD2. CDR1 is SGHNT, CDR2 YYREEE, per germline (reference sequence). The CDR3 length is 15 residues. J was trimmed by 7 bases and V by 4 bases; bases with no gene match: 10. The CDR3 loop is CASSPGLAQTNTQYF. CDR3 DNA sequence: TGTGCCAGCAGCCCCGGACTAGCGCAGACGAATACGCAGTATTTT.

V gene TRBV30 combines with J gene TRBJ2-7; a weak D match, TRBD1 (6 bases). The CDR3 contains 15 residues. Trimming left V 1 base short and J 6 bases short, with 19 bases between. Germline V gives CDR1 GTSNPN, CDR2 SVGIG (reference sequence). CDR3 coding DNA: TGTGCCTGGAGTGGGCCCCAGATACGGACAGCCGAGCAGTACTTC. Translated: CAWSGPQIRTAEQYF.

This clone was detected only a few times. The chain joins TRBV5-5 to TRBJ1-2; 10 nucleotides agree with TRBD1. Germline loops: CDR1 SGHKS, CDR2 YYEKEE (reference sequence). With 2 bases clipped from V and 7 bases from J, the junction kept 8 bases outside the gene matches. This CDR3 spans 15 amino acids. The CDR3 region is CASSFSDRGRGGYTF. The CDR3 bases are TGTGCCAGCAGCTTTTCAGACAGGGGGCGCGGTGGCTACACCTTC.

The chain recombines TRBV27 with TRBJ2-2; D is perhaps TRBD1 (5 bases). Per germline, CDR1 MNHEY and CDR2 SMNVEV (reference sequence). V was pared by 6 bases and J by 8 bases, with 16 bases between. CDR3 length equals 14 residues. The CDR3 region is CASRGAALLGELFF. CDR3 bases: TGTGCCAGCAGAGGGGCAGCCTTACTGGGGGAGCTGTTTTTT.

This chain uses TRBV7-3 with TRBJ2-2, with D tentatively TRBD1 (6 bases). Germline V gene sequence: CDR1 SGHTA, CDR2 FQGTGA. V was shortened by 8 bases and J by 1 base, with 11 bases between the two germline ends. This CDR3 is built from 14 residues. The CDR3 protein is CASGGQGNTGELFF. The DNA for the CDR3 is TGTGCCAGCGGGGGCCAGGGGAACACCGGGGAGCTGTTTTTT.

This clone has a handful of counts. The rearrangement links TRBV5-1 to TRBJ2-1; 10 bases line up with TRBD2. The CDR3 spans 15 residues. V gave up 4 bases and J gave up 8 bases; unmatched junction bases: 9. The germline V gene has CDR1 SGHRS and CDR2 YFSETQ. The chain's CDR3 is CASSLRTSGGDEQFF. The CDR3 bases are TGCGCCAGCAGCCTCCGGACTAGCGGTGGTGATGAGCAGTTCTTC.

J is TRBJ1-1 and V is TRBV19; 11 bases align to TRBD1. J was trimmed by 4 bases and V by 6 bases; bases with no gene match: 7. Germline V gene data show CDR1 as LNHDA and CDR2 as SQIVND (reference sequence). The CDR3 sequence is 15 residues long. The CDR3 DNA is TGTGCCAGTAGGACGGGACAGGGGGTTACCACTGAAGCTTTCTTT. This translates into CASRTGQGVTTEAFF.

This chain links TRBV12-2 with TRBJ2-3; the listed D gene, TRBD2, was not tested against the DNA. TRBV12-2 is designated a pseudogene. The CDR3 is 18 amino acids. For the CDR3, the DNA is TGTGCAAGTCGCTTTTCACCGGGACTAGCGGGGGAGCTTGATACGCAGTATTTT. The encoded protein is CASRFSPGLAGELDTQYF.

The rearrangement links TRBV7-9 to TRBJ2-1; 7 nucleotides align to TRBD2. Germline lookup yields CDR1 SEHNR and CDR2 FQNEAQ (reference sequence). CDR3 size: 15 residues. V shed 1 base, J shed 7 bases, and the junction held 7 bases outside the gene matches. This CDR3 reads CASSLGGRGRNEQFF. CDR3 DNA sequence: TGTGCCAGCAGCTTAGGGGGGAGGGGCCGGAATGAGCAGTTCTTC.

This clone was seen only a few times. The V gene is TRBV5-1, the J gene TRBJ2-1; TRBD1 agrees at 8 bases. Germline values: CDR1 SGHRS, CDR2 YFSETQ. This CDR3 is built from 13 residues. The V and J ends lost 10 bases and 5 bases, in that order; junction bases with no gene match: 8. The CDR3 nucleotides read TGCGCCTCCTGGACAGGGAATAACAATGAGCAGTTCTTC. This sequence encodes CASWTGNNNEQFF.

The chain joins TRBV6-1 to TRBJ1-5; tentative D call: TRBD1 (5 bases). V was clipped by 4 bases and J by 4 bases, with 14 bases between them. This CDR3 is built from 15 residues. Germline V gene sequence: CDR1 MNHNS, CDR2 SASEGT. The CDR3 DNA sequence: TGTGCCAGCAGTGCGGCGGGGCAGCTGAATCAGCCCCAGCATTTT. This sequence encodes CASSAAGQLNQPQHF.